These 22 T cell receptor beta chains were sequenced from one sample in a study of blood T cell repertoires in COVID-19. Assay used: immunoSEQ multiplex PCR; TCRdb lists only in-frame clones, some missing. Of 200,000 to 250,000 clones in the sample, 70% to 90% are singletons; the top ten hold about 4%. Sample: PBMCs or T cells enriched from blood (not recorded which). The receptors stem from a woman aged 30 to 39 who had been exposed to COVID-19.

The V call is TRBV5-6, the J call TRBJ1-2; possible D gene TRBD1, 6 bases. Trimming cost V 0 bases and J 5 bases, with 11 bases left between them. Germline lookup yields CDR1 SGHDT and CDR2 YYEEEE. CDR3 length: 14 amino acids. DNA of the CDR3: TGTGCCAGCAGCTTGGTCAGGGGACGGTATGGCTACACCTTC. This codes for CASSLVRGRYGYTF.

This clone was recorded a few times. The chain uses TRBV7-2 and TRBJ2-7; a possible D gene is TRBD2 (6 bases). The V gene's germline CDR1 is SGHTA and CDR2 FQGNSA. This CDR3 has 14 residues. V lost 1 base, J lost 6 bases, and 13 bases lay in between. CDR3: CASSLVQRAGEQYF. In DNA form, the CDR3 reads TGTGCCAGCAGCTTAGTGCAGCGAGCGGGCGAGCAGTACTTC.

This chain connects TRBV7-7 to TRBJ2-2; D is possibly TRBD1 (5 bases). This CDR3 spans 15 amino acids. The germline CDR1 and CDR2 sequences are SSHAT and FNYEAQ (reference sequence). The V and J ends lost 6 bases and 1 base respectively, with 12 bases between them. CDR3 coding DNA: TGTGCCAGCAGTCTAGACGACAGGAACACCGGGGAGCTGTTTTTT. It is translated as CASSLDDRNTGELFF. The entire variable domain, with the rest obtained from reference TRBV7-7 and TRBJ2-2, is as follows: GAGVSQSPRYKVTKRGQDVTLRCDPISSHATLYWYQQALGQGPEFLTYFNYEAQPDKSGLPSDRFSAERPEGSISTLTIQRTEQRDSAMYRCASSLDDRNTGELFFGEGSRLTVL.

The gene calls are TRBV3-1 (or the pseudogene TRBV3-2) and TRBJ1-6, with 10 bases lining up with TRBD1. Germline loops: CDR1 LGHDT, CDR2 YNNKEL (reference sequence). Losses at the gene ends were 2 bases for V and 10 bases for J; bases not matched to a gene: 5. The CDR3 has 15 residues. The CDR3 bases are TGTGCCAGCAGCCAAAAAGGGACAGGGGCCTCACCCCTCCACTTT. It yields the protein CASSQKGTGASPLHF.

This clone was counted once. The chain carries TRBV6-2 or TRBV6-3 and TRBJ1-1; D gene ambiguous. Trimming removed 2 bases from V and 4 bases from J, with 11 bases in between. CDR1 and CDR2 (germline): MNHEY, SVGEGT. This CDR3 has 14 residues. The CDR3 region is CASSYEGSGTEAFF. CDR3 nucleotide sequence: TGTGCCAGCAGTTACGAGGGTAGCGGCACTGAAGCTTTCTTT.

About this clone itself: The junction and the germline gene differ at one end; a read error may be behind it. This chain links TRBV2 with TRBJ2-1; D unresolved. Germline loops: CDR1 SNHLY, CDR2 FYNNEI. The CDR3 spans 11 residues. The DNA for the CDR3 is TGTGCCAGCAGTGAAGGGATAAGACTGGTCTTC. Translating gives CASSEGIRLVF. The full variable domain, with the rest looked up from reference TRBV2 and TRBJ2-1, is EPEVTQTPSHQVTQMGQEVILRCVPISNHLYFYWYRQILGQKVEFLVSFYNNEISEKSEIFDDQFSVERPDGSNFTLKIRSTKLEDSAMYFCASSEGIRLVFGPGTRLTVL.

The table lists this clone with a count of one. This chain links TRBV29-1 with TRBJ1-3; D call uncertain. V was pared by 4 bases and J by 8 bases, with 12 bases between. Germline CDR1 SQVTM, CDR2 ANQGSEA. The CDR3 length is 12 residues. Written as DNA, the CDR3 is TGCAGCGTTGTCGGGGTACGGGACACCATATATTTT. This sequence encodes CSVVGVRDTIYF.

The chain has TRBV30 and TRBJ1-2; D is unclear. The germline CDR1 and CDR2 sequences are GTSNPN and SVGIG (reference sequence). V was cut by 0 bases and J by 8 bases, with 13 bases left in between. This CDR3 contains 13 residues. The CDR3 loop is CAWSVGLAGGYTF. The CDR3 DNA is TGTGCCTGGAGTGTAGGACTAGCGGGGGGCTACACCTTC.

In its sample, this clone was seen a few times. The chain uses TRBV19 and TRBJ1-6, with D tentatively TRBD1 (6 bases). Trimming cost V 8 bases and J 12 bases, with 26 bases left between them. The CDR3 sequence is 16 residues long. In germline, CDR1 is LNHDA, CDR2 SQIVND (reference sequence). DNA of the CDR3: TGTGCCAGTCCTGGGGGCGTCGGGTGCCTAATTCGACCCCTCCACTTT. Translated: CASPGGVGCLIRPLHF. Looking up the rest from reference TRBV19 and TRBJ1-6 gives the full variable domain: DGGITQSPKYLFRKEGQNVTLSCEQNLNHDAMYWYRQDPGQGLRLIYYSQIVNDFQKGDIAEGYSVSREKKESFPLTVTSAQKNPTAFYLCASPGGVGCLIRPLHFGNGTRLTVT.

The chain couples TRBV19 to TRBJ2-3, with no clear D. This CDR3 is 14 amino acids long. Per germline, CDR1 LNHDA and CDR2 SQIVND (reference sequence). V was clipped by 10 bases and J by 3 bases, with 17 bases between them. CDR3 protein: CATSGRIWTDTQYF. DNA for the CDR3: TGTGCCACCTCAGGTAGGATTTGGACAGATACGCAGTATTTT.

V and J are TRBV19 and TRBJ2-3; 7 bases align to TRBD1. The length of the CDR3 is 15 residues. In germline, CDR1 is LNHDA, CDR2 SQIVND (reference sequence). With V trimmed by 10 bases and J by 0 bases, 10 bases remained unmatched. The CDR3 is CATKGVTGSTDTQYF. CDR3 bases: TGTGCCACAAAGGGGGTGACAGGGAGCACAGATACGCAGTATTTT.

This chain uses TRBV7-9 with TRBJ1-1; 7 bases fit TRBD1. V gave up 5 bases and J gave up 0 bases; unmatched junction bases: 3. The CDR3 totals 14 residues. CDR1 is SEHNR and CDR2 is FQNEAQ in the germline V gene (reference sequence). This CDR3 is CASSPTGVNTEAFF. CDR3 coding DNA: TGTGCCAGCAGCCCAACAGGGGTGAACACTGAAGCTTTCTTT.

V and J are TRBV2 and TRBJ2-7, with 10 positions matching TRBD1. With 5 bases clipped from V and 2 bases from J, the junction kept 3 bases outside the gene matches. CDR1 and CDR2 (germline): SNHLY, FYNNEI. The CDR3 has 14 amino acids. CDR3 nucleotide sequence: TGTGCCAGCAGTAGACAGGGGGCAACCTACGAGCAGTACTTC. It yields the protein CASSRQGATYEQYF.

The chain uses TRBV25-1 and TRBJ2-5, with TRBD1 as a possible D gene (7 bases). This CDR3 has 16 residues. V dropped 2 bases and J dropped 5 bases, with 18 bases sitting between them. Looked up from germline, CDR1 is MGHDK and CDR2 is SYGVNS. The CDR3 DNA is TGTGCCAGCAGTGAAGGAGGGGGCCCGTCCAGGGAGACCCAGTACTTC. Its translation: CASSEGGGPSRETQYF.

CDR3 residues: CASSVFRGQIGELFF. Here the CDR3 DNA reads TGTGCCAGCAGCGTATTCAGGGGACAAATCGGGGAGCTGTTTTTT. J is TRBJ2-2 and V is TRBV9, with a possible D match to TRBD1 (6 bases). Trimming removed 1 base from V and 7 bases from J, with 14 bases in between. The CDR3 is made up of 15 amino acids. Germline V CDR1 and CDR2: SGDLS, YYNGEE.

The V call is TRBV19, the J call TRBJ2-3; 7 positions agree with TRBD1. The ends lost 3 bases at V and 4 bases at J; junction bases unmatched: 4. Germline CDR1 and CDR2: LNHDA and SQIVND (reference sequence). This CDR3 comprises 14 residues. DNA for the CDR3: TGTGCCAGTAGTATGGGCAGGGGGTCAGATACGCAGTATTTT. This translates into CASSMGRGSDTQYF.

The V gene is TRBV11-3, the J gene TRBJ1-3, with D perhaps TRBD1 (6 bases). The CDR3 is made up of 17 amino acids. The V end lost 3 bases, the J end lost 2 bases, and 17 bases lay between the germline ends. The germline gives CDR1 SGHNT, CDR2 YENEEA. CDR3 in DNA: TGTGCCAGCAGCTTGGGCGCCCAGGGGCGGGCTGGAAACACCATATATTTT. It specifies CASSLGAQGRAGNTIYF.

CDR3 DNA sequence: TGTGCCTGGAGTGCCCCCGGGACAGGCTCCAAAATCTATGGCTACACCTTC. Translation: CAWSAPGTGSKIYGYTF. V and J are TRBV30 and TRBJ1-2; 8 bases match TRBD1. Germline loops: CDR1 GTSNPN, CDR2 SVGIG (reference sequence). This CDR3 comprises 17 residues. V shed 1 base, J shed 4 bases, and the junction held 14 bases outside the gene matches.

This clone was recorded a few times. The chain is built from TRBV11-2 and TRBJ1-3; weak D call: TRBD1 (5 bases). CDR1 and CDR2 from the germline V gene are SGHAT and FQNNGV. The CDR3 loop spans 16 amino acids. V was shortened by 4 bases and J by 4 bases, with 17 bases between the two germline ends. The CDR3 reads CASSSPGMGRGNTIYF. Written as DNA, the CDR3 is TGTGCCAGCAGCTCCCCAGGGATGGGTCGCGGAAACACCATATATTTT.

The rearrangement uses TRBV2 and TRBJ2-7; TRBD1 matches 10 bases. This CDR3 has 15 amino acids. Trimming cost V 2 bases and J 5 bases; bases outside gene matches: 6. CDR1 and CDR2 (germline): SNHLY, FYNNEI. CDR3 nucleotides: TGTGCCAGCAGTGAACCGGGACAGGGGAAGGACGAGCAGTACTTC. Residues: CASSEPGQGKDEQYF.

The J gene is TRBJ1-4, the V gene TRBV3-1 (or the pseudogene TRBV3-2), with 8 nucleotides matching TRBD1. From germline, CDR1 is LGHDT and CDR2 YNNKEL (reference sequence). The V gene end was trimmed by 2 bases and the J gene end by 3 bases; junction bases not matched to a gene: 11. This CDR3 spans 18 amino acids. The CDR3 protein is CASSQRQGRSIANEKLFF. In DNA form, the CDR3 reads TGTGCCAGCAGCCAACGACAGGGGAGATCTATAGCTAATGAAAAACTGTTTTTT.

The chain has TRBV6-1 and TRBJ2-7; D might be TRBD1 (6 bases). Trimming took off 2 bases at V and 3 bases at J, with 14 bases between the two ends. Germline V gene data show CDR1 as MNHNS and CDR2 as SASEGT. This CDR3 contains 15 residues. The CDR3 loop reads CASSEIGRGNYEQYF. CDR3 sequence (DNA): TGTGCCAGCAGTGAAATCGGCAGGGGAAACTACGAGCAGTACTTC.